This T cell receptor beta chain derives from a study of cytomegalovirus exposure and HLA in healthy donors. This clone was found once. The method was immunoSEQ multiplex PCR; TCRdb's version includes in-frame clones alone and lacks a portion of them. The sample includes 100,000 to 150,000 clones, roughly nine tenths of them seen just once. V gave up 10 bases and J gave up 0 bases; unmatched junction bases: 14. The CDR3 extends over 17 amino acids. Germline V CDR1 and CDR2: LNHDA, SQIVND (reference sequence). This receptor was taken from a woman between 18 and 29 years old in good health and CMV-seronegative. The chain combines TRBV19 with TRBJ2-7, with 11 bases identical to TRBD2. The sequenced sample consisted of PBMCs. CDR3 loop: CATAISRLAGGSYEQYF. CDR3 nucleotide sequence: TGTGCCACTGCGATAAGCCGGCTAGCGGGAGGCTCCTACGAGCAGTACTTC.